Listed below are T cell receptor beta chains from one sample, sequenced in a study of cytomegalovirus exposure and HLA in healthy donors. The assay was immunoSEQ multiplex PCR, and TCRdb's table has in-frame clones only and misses some. The data show about 120,000 clones, with about 83% seen just once and under 3.5% held by the top ten. Sequencing input: PBMCs. The receptors were gathered from a female donor in good health and CMV-seronegative. CDR3s include the opening cysteine and the closing phenylalanine or tryptophan. D genes are given only for firm matches. Size is stated for part of the rows, as once, few or many counts, or as a class when the clone is expanded.

>TRBV7-9|TRBD1|TRBJ1-1|.
CASSLSQGAVDTEAFF
TGTGCCAGCAGCTTATCGCAGGGGGCGGTGGACACTGAAGCTTTCTTT
>TRBV6-5|TRBD1|TRBJ2-1|.
CASSYGTGDNEQFF
TGTGCCAGCAGTTACGGGACAGGGGACAATGAGCAGTTCTTC
>TRBV7-9|.|TRBJ2-2|.
CSSSFAGGSNTGELFF
TGTTCCAGCAGTTTTGCCGGGGGATCGAACACCGGGGAGCTGTTTTTT
>TRBV5-1|TRBD1|TRBJ1-2|.
CASSPRQGPIYGYTF
TGCGCCAGCAGCCCCCGACAGGGACCTATCTATGGCTACACCTTC
>TRBV25-1|.|TRBJ1-4|.
CASRIGWAANEKLFF
TGTGCCAGCAGGATCGGCTGGGCCGCTAATGAAAAACTGTTTTTT
>TRBV7-2|.|TRBJ2-3|.
CASSLSSYTDTQYF
TGTGCCAGCAGCTTATCCTCGTACACAGATACGCAGTATTTT
>TRBV7-8|.|TRBJ2-7|.
CASSREAGVYEQYF
TGTGCCAGCTCAAGGGAGGCAGGTGTCTACGAGCAGTACTTC
>TRBV7-8|TRBD2|TRBJ2-5|once
CASSLDEHGLAKQYF
TGTGCCAGCAGCTTAGACGAACATGGACTAGCAAAGCAGTACTTC
>TRBV5-4|.|TRBJ1-6|.
CASSLPGLGNSPLHF
TGTGCCAGCAGCTTGCCAGGGTTGGGGAATTCACCCCTCCACTTT
>TRBV18|TRBD1|TRBJ1-1|.
CASSQQGSGNTEAFF
TGTGCCAGCTCACAACAGGGGTCGGGGAACACTGAAGCTTTCTTT
>TRBV6-1|.|TRBJ2-7|.
CASRTDTYEQYF
TGTGCCAGCAGGACAGACACCTACGAGCAGTACTTC
>TRBV10-3|TRBD1|TRBJ1-2|.
CAISESDSPGGGGYTF
TGTGCCATCAGTGAGTCGGATTCTCCAGGGGGCGGAGGCTACACCTTC
>TRBV6-5|.|TRBJ1-2|.
CASSYTPQASGGYTF
TGTGCCAGCAGTTACACCCCACAGGCCTCTGGTGGCTACACCTTC
>TRBV4-1|.|TRBJ1-5|.
CASSQVTGTNQPQHF
TGCGCCAGCAGCCAAGTGACGGGGACAAACCAGCCCCAGCATTTT
>TRBV5-1|.|TRBJ2-5|.
CASSLGGTVQMAQYF
TGCGCCAGCAGCCTAGGTGGAACTGTCCAAATGGCCCAGTACTTC
>TRBV5-6|TRBD1|TRBJ2-7|.
CASSLAGTGQYEQYF
TGTGCCAGCAGCTTGGCCGGGACAGGTCAATACGAGCAGTACTTC
>TRBV7-9|TRBD1|TRBJ2-2|.
CASSSRQGFGGELFF
TGTGCCAGCAGCTCACGACAGGGATTCGGCGGGGAGCTGTTTTTT
>TRBV9|TRBD1|TRBJ1-2|.
CASRLQGDPYGYTF
TGTGCCAGCAGGCTACAGGGGGATCCCTATGGCTACACCTTC